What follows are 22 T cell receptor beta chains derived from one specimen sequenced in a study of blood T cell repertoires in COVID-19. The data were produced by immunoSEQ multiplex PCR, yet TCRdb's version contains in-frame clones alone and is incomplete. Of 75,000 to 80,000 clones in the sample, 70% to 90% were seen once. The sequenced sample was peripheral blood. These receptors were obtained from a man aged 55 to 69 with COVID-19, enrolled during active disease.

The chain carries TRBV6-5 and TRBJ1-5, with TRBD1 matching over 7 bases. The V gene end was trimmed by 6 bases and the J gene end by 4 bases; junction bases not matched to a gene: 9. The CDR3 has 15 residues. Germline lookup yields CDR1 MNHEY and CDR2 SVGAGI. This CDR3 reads CASRPDRRPNQPQHF. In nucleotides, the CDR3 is TGTGCCAGCAGACCGGACAGGAGACCAAATCAGCCCCAGCATTTT.

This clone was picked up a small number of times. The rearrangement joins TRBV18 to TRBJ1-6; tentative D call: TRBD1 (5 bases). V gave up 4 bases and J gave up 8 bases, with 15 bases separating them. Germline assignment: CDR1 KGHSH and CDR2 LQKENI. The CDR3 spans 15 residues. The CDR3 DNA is TGTGCCAGCTCACAGTCCAGGAGCAGGGATTCACCCCTCCACTTT. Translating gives CASSQSRSRDSPLHF. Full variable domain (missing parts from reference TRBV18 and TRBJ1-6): NAGVMQNPRHLVRRRGQEARLRCSPMKGHSHVYWYRQLPEEGLKFMVYLQKENIIDESGMPKERFSAEFPKEGPSILRIQQVVRGDSAAYFCASSQSRSRDSPLHFGNGTRLTVT.

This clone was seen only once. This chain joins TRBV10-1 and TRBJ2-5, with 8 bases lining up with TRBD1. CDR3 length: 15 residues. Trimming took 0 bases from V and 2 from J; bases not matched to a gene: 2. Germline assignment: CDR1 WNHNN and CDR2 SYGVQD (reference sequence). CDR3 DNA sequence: TGCGCCAGCAGTGAGTCCGGGACAGGACAAGAGACCCAGTACTTC. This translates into CASSESGTGQETQYF.

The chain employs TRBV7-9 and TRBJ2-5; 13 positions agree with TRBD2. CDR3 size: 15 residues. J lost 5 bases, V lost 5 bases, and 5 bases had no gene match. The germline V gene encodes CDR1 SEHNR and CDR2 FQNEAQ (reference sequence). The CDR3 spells CASSLLTSGGETQYF. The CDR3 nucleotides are TGTGCCAGCAGCCTCCTGACTAGCGGGGGGGAGACCCAGTACTTC.

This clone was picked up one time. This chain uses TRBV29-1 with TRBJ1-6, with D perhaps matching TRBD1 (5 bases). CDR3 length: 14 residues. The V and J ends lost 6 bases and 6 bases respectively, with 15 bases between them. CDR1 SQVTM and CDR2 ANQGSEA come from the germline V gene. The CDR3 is CSVGAGEVNSPLHF. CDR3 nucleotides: TGCAGCGTGGGCGCGGGGGAAGTTAATTCACCCCTCCACTTT.

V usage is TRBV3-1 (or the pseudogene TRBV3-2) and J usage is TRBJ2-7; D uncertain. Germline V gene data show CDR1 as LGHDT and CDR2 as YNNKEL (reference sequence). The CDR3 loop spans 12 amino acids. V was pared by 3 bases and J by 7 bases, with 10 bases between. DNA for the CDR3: TGTGCCAGCAGCCAGTCGGTGAGGGAGCAGTACTTC. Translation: CASSQSVREQYF.

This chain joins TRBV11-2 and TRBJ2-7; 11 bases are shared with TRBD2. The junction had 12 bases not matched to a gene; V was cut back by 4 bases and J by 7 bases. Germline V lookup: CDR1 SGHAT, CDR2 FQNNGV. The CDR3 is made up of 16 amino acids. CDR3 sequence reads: CASSSSGLAGGHEQYF. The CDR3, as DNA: TGTGCCAGCAGCTCCTCTGGATTAGCGGGGGGGCATGAGCAGTACTTC.

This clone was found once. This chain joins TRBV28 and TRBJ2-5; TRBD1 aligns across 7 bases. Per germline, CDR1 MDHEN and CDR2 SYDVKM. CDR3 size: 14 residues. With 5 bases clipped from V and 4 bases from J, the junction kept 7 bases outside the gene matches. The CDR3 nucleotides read TGTGCCAGCAGTACAAGACAGGGCGTAGAGACCCAGTACTTC. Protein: CASSTRQGVETQYF.

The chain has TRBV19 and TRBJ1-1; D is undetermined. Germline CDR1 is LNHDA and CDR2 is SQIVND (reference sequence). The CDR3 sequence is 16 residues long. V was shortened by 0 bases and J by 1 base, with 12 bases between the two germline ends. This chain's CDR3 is CASSIDRGSQNTEAFF. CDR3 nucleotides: TGTGCCAGTAGTATAGATCGCGGCTCCCAGAACACTGAAGCTTTCTTT.

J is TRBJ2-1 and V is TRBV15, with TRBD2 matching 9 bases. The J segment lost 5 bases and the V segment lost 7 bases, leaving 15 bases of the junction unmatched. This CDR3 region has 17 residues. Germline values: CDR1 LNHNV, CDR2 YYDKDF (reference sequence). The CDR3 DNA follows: TGTGCCACCACATTCAGAGGGAAGAGCGGGGGGAACAATGAGCAGTTCTTC. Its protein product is CATTFRGKSGGNNEQFF.

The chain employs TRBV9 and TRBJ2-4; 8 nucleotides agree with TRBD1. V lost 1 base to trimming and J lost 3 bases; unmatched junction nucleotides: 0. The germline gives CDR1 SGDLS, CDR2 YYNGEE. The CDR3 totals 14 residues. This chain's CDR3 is CASSVTGGKNIQYF. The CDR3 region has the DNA TGTGCCAGCAGCGTAACAGGGGGCAAAAACATTCAGTACTTC.

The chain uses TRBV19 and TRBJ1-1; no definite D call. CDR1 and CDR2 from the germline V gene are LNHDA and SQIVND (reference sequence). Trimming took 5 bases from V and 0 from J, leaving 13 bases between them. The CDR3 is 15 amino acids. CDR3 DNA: TGTGCCAGTAGTTTGGGCAGAACCATGAACACTGAAGCTTTCTTT. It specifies CASSLGRTMNTEAFF.

The CDR3 is CASNPGGGAFSPLHF. CDR3 in DNA: TGTGCCAGCAACCCGGGAGGGGGCGCGTTTTCACCCCTCCACTTT. This rearrangement joins TRBV2 to TRBJ1-6, with TRBD1 identical over 7 bases. The CDR3 spans 15 residues. V was clipped by 7 bases and J by 9 bases; unmatched bases: 12. Germline CDR1 SNHLY, CDR2 FYNNEI.

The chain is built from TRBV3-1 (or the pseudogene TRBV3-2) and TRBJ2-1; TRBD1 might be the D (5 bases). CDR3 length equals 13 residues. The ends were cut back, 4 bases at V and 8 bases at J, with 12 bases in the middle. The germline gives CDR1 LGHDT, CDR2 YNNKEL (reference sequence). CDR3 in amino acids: CASSLNPGYEQFF. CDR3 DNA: TGTGCCAGCAGCCTAAACCCAGGGTATGAGCAGTTCTTC.

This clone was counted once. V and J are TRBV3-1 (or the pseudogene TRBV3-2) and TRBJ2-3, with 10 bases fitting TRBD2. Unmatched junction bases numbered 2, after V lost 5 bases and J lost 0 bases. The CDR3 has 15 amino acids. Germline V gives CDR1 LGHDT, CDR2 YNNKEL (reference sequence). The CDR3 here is CASSEAGGSTDTQYF. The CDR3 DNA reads TGTGCCAGCAGCGAAGCGGGGGGGAGCACAGATACGCAGTATTTT.

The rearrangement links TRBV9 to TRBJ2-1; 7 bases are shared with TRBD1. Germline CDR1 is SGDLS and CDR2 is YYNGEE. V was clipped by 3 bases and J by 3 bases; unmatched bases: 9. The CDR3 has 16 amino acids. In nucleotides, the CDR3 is TGTGCCAGCAGCGACTACCGGACAGGCTTCTACAATGAGCAGTTCTTC. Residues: CASSDYRTGFYNEQFF.

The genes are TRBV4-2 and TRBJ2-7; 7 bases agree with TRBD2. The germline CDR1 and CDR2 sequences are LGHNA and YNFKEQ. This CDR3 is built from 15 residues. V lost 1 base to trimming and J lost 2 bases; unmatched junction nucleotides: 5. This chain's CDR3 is CASSQVRRGTYEQYF. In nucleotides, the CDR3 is TGTGCCAGCAGCCAAGTTCGGCGGGGGACCTACGAGCAGTACTTC.

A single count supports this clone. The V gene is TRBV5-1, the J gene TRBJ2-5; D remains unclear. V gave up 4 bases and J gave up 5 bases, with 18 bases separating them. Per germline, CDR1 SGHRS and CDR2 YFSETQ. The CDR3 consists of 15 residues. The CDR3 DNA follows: TGCGCCAGCAGCCGGAGAAGGAGTCAGACGGAGACCCAGTACTTC. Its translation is CASSRRRSQTETQYF.

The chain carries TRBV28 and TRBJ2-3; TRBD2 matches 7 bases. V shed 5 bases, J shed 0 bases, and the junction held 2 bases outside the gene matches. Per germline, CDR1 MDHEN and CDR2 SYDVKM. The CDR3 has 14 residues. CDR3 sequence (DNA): TGTGCCAGCAGTGGCGGGGGAAGCACAGATACGCAGTATTTT. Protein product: CASSGGGSTDTQYF.

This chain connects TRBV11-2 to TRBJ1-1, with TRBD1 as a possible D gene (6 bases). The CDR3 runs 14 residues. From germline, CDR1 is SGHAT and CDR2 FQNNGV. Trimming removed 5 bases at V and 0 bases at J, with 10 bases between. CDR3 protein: CASSEGQMNTEAFF. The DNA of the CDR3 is TGTGCCAGCAGCGAGGGACAAATGAACACTGAAGCTTTCTTT. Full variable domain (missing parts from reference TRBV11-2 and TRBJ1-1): EAGVAQSPRYKIIEKRQSVAFWCNPISGHATLYWYQQILGQGPKLLIQFQNNGVVDDSQLPKDRFSAERLKGVDSTLKIQPAKLEDSAVYLCASSEGQMNTEAFFGQGTRLTVV.

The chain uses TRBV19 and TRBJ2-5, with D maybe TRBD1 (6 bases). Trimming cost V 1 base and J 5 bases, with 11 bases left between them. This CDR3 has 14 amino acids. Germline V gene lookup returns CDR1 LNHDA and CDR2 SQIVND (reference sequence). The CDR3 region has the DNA TGTGCCAGTAGTATAGTCCAGGGGCGTGAGACCCAGTACTTC. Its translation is CASSIVQGRETQYF.

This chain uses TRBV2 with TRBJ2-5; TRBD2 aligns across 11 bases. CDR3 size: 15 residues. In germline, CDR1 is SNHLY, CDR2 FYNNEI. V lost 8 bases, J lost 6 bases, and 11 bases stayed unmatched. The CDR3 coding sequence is TGTGCCAGCGGGAGCATAGCGGGGGGGGATAAGACCCAGTACTTC. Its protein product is CASGSIAGGDKTQYF. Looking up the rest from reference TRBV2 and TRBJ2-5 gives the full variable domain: EPEVTQTPSHQVTQMGQEVILRCVPISNHLYFYWYRQILGQKVEFLVSFYNNEISEKSEIFDDQFSVERPDGSNFTLKIRSTKLEDSAMYFCASGSIAGGDKTQYFGPGTRLLVL.